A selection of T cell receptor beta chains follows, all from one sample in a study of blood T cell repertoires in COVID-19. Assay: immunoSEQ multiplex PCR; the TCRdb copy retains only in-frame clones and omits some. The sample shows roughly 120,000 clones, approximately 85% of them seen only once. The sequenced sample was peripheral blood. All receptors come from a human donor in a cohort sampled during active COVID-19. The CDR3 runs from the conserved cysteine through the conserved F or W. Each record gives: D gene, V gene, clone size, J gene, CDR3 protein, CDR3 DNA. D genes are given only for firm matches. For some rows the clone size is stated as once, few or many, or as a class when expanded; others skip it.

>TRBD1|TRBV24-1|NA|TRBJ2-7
CATSRDRGDEQYF
TGTGCCACCAGCCGGGACAGGGGTGACGAGCAGTACTTC
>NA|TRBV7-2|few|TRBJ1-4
CASSLDVREKLFF
TGTGCCAGCAGCTTAGACGTCAGGGAAAAACTGTTTTTT
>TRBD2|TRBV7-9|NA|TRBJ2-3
CASSFTAGGRTDTQYF
TGTGCCAGCAGCTTTACAGCGGGAGGGAGGACAGATACGCAGTATTTT
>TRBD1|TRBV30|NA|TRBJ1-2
CAWSPTRQGWNYGYTF
TGTGCCTGGAGTCCTACACGACAGGGCTGGAACTATGGCTACACCTTC
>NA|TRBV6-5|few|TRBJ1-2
CASSYAGGTAYGYTF
TGTGCCAGCAGTTATGCTGGGGGCACAGCCTATGGCTACACCTTC
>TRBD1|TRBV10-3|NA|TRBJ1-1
CATDRGDMSTEAFF
TGTGCCACCGACAGGGGGGATATGTCAACTGAAGCTTTCTTT
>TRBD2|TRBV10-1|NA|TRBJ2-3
CASSHSGSGADTQYF
TGCGCCAGCAGTCACAGCGGGAGCGGTGCAGATACGCAGTATTTT
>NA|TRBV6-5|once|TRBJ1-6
CASSPHTDSPLHF
TGTGCCAGCAGTCCTCATACGGATTCACCCCTCCACTTT
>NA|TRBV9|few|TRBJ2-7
CASSVGTGGRIGEQYF
TGTGCCAGCAGCGTGGGTACAGGTGGTAGAATCGGCGAGCAGTACTTC
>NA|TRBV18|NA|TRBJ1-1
CASSRGREGEAFF
TGTGCCAGCTCACGGGGCAGGGAGGGTGAAGCTTTCTTT
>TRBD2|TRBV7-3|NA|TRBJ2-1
CASSSGLAGDEQFF
TGTGCCAGCAGCTCCGGACTAGCGGGAGATGAGCAGTTCTTC
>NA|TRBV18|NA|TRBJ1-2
CASSAPGRDEAYGYTF
TGTGCCAGCTCGGCCCCCGGGAGGGATGAGGCCTATGGCTACACCTTC
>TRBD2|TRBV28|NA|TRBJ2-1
CASRTLAGSYNEQFF
TGTGCCAGTAGGACTTTAGCGGGATCCTACAATGAGCAGTTCTTC
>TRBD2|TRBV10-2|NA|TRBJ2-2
CASTKSPSGTVGELFF
TGCGCCAGCACCAAGTCCCCTAGCGGGACAGTCGGGGAGCTGTTTTTT
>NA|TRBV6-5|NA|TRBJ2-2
CARSSRIDRTGELFF
TGTGCCAGATCCAGCAGGATCGACCGGACCGGGGAGCTGTTTTTT
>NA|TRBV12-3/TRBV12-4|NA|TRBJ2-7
CASSSTYEQYF
TGTGCCAGCAGTTCTACTTACGAGCAGTACTTC
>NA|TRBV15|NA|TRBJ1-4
CATSREWGRREKLFF
TGTGCCACCAGCCGAGAGTGGGGGCGCAGGGAAAAACTGTTTTTT
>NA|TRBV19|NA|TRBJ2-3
CASSIGGERTDTQYF
TGTGCCAGTAGTATAGGGGGAGAGAGAACAGATACGCAGTATTTT
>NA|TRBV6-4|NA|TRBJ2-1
CASSDVGGSSYNEQFF
TGTGCCAGCAGTGACGTAGGCGGTAGCTCCTACAATGAGCAGTTCTTC
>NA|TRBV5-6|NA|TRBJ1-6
CASSYRDTSGTPLHF
TGTGCCAGCAGCTACCGGGACACCTCTGGGACACCCCTCCACTTT
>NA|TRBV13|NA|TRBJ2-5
CASSLGASSETQYF
TGTGCCAGCAGCTTAGGGGCTAGCTCGGAGACCCAGTACTTC
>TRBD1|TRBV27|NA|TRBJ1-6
CASTVSGQPNSPLHF
TGTGCCAGCACCGTATCGGGACAGCCTAATTCACCCCTCCACTTT
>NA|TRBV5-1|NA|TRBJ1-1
CASSLGESNEAFF
TGCGCCAGCAGCTTAGGAGAATCCAATGAAGCTTTCTTT
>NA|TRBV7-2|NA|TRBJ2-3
CASSLARSAESTDTQYF
TGTGCCAGCAGCTTAGCGCGAAGCGCTGAGAGCACAGATACGCAGTATTTT
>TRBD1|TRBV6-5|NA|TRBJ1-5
CASSYGQGSNQPQHF
TGTGCCAGCAGTTACGGACAGGGTAGCAATCAGCCCCAGCATTTT
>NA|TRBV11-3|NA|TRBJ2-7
CASSFWTVPPSYEQYF
TGTGCCAGCAGCTTCTGGACAGTCCCCCCCTCCTACGAGCAGTACTTC
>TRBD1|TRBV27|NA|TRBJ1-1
CASSWTVGQSEAFF
TGTGCCAGCAGTTGGACCGTGGGACAGAGTGAAGCTTTCTTT
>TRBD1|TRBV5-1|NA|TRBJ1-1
CASSRDSKNTEAFF
TGCGCCAGCAGCAGGGACAGTAAGAACACTGAAGCTTTCTTT
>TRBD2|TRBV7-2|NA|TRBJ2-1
CASSLSGAYNEQFF
TGTGCCAGCAGCTTAAGCGGGGCTTACAATGAGCAGTTCTTC
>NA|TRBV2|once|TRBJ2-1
CASAGTLSSYNEQFF
TGTGCCAGTGCCGGGACTCTCAGCTCCTACAATGAGCAGTTCTTC
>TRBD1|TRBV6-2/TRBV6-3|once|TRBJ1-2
CASSRTGQWDGYTF
TGTGCCAGCAGCCGCACGGGACAGTGGGATGGCTACACCTTC
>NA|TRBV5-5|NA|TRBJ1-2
CASSLSGNYGYTF
TGTGCCAGCAGCTTGTCGGGGAACTATGGCTACACCTTC
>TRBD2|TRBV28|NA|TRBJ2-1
CASNSWTSGNLYNEQFF
TGTGCCAGCAATTCATGGACTAGCGGTAACCTCTACAATGAGCAGTTCTTC
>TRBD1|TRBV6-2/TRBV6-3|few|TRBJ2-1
CASSRGQGHNEQFF
TGTGCCAGCAGCCGGGGACAGGGCCACAATGAGCAGTTCTTC
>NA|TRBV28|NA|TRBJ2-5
CASSLYGEETQYF
TGTGCCAGCAGTTTATACGGGGAAGAGACCCAGTACTTC
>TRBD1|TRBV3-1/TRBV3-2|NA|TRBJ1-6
CASSQGTGISPLHF
TGTGCCAGCAGCCAAGGGACAGGGATCTCACCCCTCCACTTT
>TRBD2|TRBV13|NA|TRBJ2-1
CASRQLAGGSNEQFF
TGTGCCAGCAGACAACTAGCGGGAGGGTCCAATGAGCAGTTCTTC
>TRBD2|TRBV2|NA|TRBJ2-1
CASSVRTSGYNEQFF
TGTGCCAGCAGCGTCCGGACTAGCGGTTACAATGAGCAGTTCTTC
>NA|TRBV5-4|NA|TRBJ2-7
CASRSTYEQYF
TGTGCCAGCAGATCTACCTACGAGCAGTACTTC
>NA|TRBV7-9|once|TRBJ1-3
CASSLVPTDSGNTIYF
TGTGCCAGCAGCTTAGTACCGACAGACTCTGGAAACACCATATATTTT
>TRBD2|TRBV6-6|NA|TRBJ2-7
CASSPVLAGGPDEQYF
TGTGCCAGCAGTCCCGTTTTAGCGGGAGGGCCCGACGAGCAGTACTTC
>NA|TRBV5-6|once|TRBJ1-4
CASSLLERPEKLFF
TGTGCCAGCAGCTTACTAGAAAGGCCTGAAAAACTGTTTTTT
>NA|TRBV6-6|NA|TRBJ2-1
CASSYSVRGNEQFF
TGTGCCAGCAGTTACTCGGTCAGGGGCAATGAGCAGTTCTTC
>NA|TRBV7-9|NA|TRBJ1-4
CASSLAGGIGEKLFF
TGTGCCAGCAGCTTAGCGGGGGGAATAGGTGAAAAACTGTTTTTT
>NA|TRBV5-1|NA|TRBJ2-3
CASSFGAPTDTQYF
TGCGCCAGCAGCTTTGGGGCCCCCACAGATACGCAGTATTTT
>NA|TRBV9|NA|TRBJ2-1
CASPTSFAHPQRDNEQFF
TGTGCCAGCCCAACTAGCTTCGCACACCCCCAGCGAGACAATGAGCAGTTCTTC
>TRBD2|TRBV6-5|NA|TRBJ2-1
CASSYSRRGSYNEQFF
TGTGCCAGCAGTTACTCGAGGCGGGGGTCCTACAATGAGCAGTTCTTC
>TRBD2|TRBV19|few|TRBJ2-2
CASSILAGYTGELFF
TGTGCCAGTAGTATTCTAGCGGGATACACCGGGGAGCTGTTTTTT
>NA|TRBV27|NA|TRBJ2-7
CASSSRQDRTYEQYF
TGTGCCAGCAGTTCCCGCCAGGACAGAACCTACGAGCAGTACTTC
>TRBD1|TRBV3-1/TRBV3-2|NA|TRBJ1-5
CASSQVRGQPQHF
TGTGCCAGCAGCCAAGTCAGGGGGCAGCCCCAGCATTTT
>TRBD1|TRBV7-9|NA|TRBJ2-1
CASSLFIGGALNEQFF
TGTGCCAGCAGCTTATTTATAGGGGGCGCCCTCAATGAGCAGTTCTTC
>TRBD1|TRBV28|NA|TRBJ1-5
CASRRTGASNQPQHF
TGTGCCAGCAGACGAACAGGGGCTTCCAATCAGCCCCAGCATTTT
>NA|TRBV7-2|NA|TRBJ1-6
CASSLRQASYNSPLHF
TGTGCCAGCAGCCTGAGACAGGCCTCCTATAATTCACCCCTCCACTTT
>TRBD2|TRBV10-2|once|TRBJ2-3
CASSESTSGITDTQYF
TGCGCCAGCAGTGAGTCGACTAGCGGGATTACAGATACGCAGTATTTT
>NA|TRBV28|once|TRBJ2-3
CASSLQGRSDTQYF
TGTGCCAGCAGTTTGCAGGGGAGATCGGATACGCAGTATTTT
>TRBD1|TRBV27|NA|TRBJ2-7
CASKPTGGNEQYF
TGTGCCAGCAAGCCTACAGGGGGCAACGAGCAGTACTTC
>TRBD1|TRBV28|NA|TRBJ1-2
CASSTMTGTHF
TGTGCCAGCAGTACCATGACAGGGACTCACTTC
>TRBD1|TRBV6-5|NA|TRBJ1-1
CASSRTGGTEAFF
TGTGCCAGCAGTCGCACAGGGGGAACTGAAGCTTTCTTT
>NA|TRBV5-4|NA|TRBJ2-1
CASSLEASYFNEQFF
TGTGCCAGCAGCTTGGAGGCTAGCTATTTCAATGAGCAGTTCTTC
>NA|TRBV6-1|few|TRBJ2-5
CASSEEVGRPRETQYF
TGTGCCAGCAGTGAAGAGGTGGGGAGGCCTCGGGAGACCCAGTACTTC